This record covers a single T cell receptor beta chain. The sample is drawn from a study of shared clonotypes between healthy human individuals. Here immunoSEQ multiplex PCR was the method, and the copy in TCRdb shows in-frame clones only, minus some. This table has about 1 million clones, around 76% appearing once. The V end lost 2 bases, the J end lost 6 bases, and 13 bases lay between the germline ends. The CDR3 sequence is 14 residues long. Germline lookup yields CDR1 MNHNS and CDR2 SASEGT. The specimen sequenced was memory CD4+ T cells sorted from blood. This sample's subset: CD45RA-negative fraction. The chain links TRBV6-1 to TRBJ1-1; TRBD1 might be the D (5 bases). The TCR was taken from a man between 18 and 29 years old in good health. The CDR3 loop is CASSERGRVAEAFF. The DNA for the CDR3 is TGTGCCAGCAGTGAAAGGGGAAGAGTGGCTGAAGCTTTCTTT.